This entry lists 19 T cell receptor delta chains sequenced from one sample in a study of γδ T cells in repeated Plasmodium falciparum infection. TCRdb ran CATT on the multiplex PCR reads. Of 55,000 to 70,000 delta-chain clones detected, about 1.5% appear once; the ten largest clones hold about 15%. Flow sorting of PBMC yielded separate Vgamma9/Vdelta2+ and Vdelta2-negative gammadelta T cell populations for bulk repertoire analysis. The sequencing input was gamma-delta T cells from blood. These receptors were obtained from a pool of human donors (malaria-infected and uninfected, not separated).

Concerning this clone: The protein given by TCRdb reflects a much larger clone and differs at residue 3 from this DNA's translation, likely from a read error; the protein shown is the DNA's translation. The V and J genes are TRDV1 and TRDJ1; the D gene is possibly TRDD3 (9 bases). The J gene, absent from TCRdb, was called here by matching the DNA to germline. CDR1 TSWWSYY and CDR2 QGS come from the germline V gene. The length of the CDR3 is 23 residues. This CDR3 is CAFGKPSSYRGYATLGYTDKLIF. In DNA form, the CDR3 reads TGTGCTTTTGGGAAACCCTCTTCCTACAGGGGATACGCCACACTCGGGTACACCGATAAACTCATCTTT.

This clone has a count of ten or more. A single base is all that separates this from a far larger clone, so a read error is likely. This sample includes further DNA sequences coding for the same CDR3. The J gene is TRDJ1, the V gene TRDV1, with 8 bases aligning to TRDD3. The CDR3 is 18 amino acids. Germline trimming cut 2 bases from V and 3 bases from J; bases unmatched to any gene: 14. CDR1 is TSWWSYY and CDR2 is QGS in the germline V gene. CDR3 nucleotide sequence: TGTGCTCTTGGGGAAAGCCCCCTGTACTGGGGGTCGTCCGATAAACTCATCTTT. Its protein product is CALGESPLYWGSSDKLIF.

As to this clone: A read error is the likely source, as a far larger clone sits one nucleotide away. The same CDR3 also results from other DNA sequences found in this sample. The CDR3 coding sequence is TGTGCTCTTGGGGAACTCAAACCTTGCCGATTGATCCTGAAGTACACCGATAAACTCATCTTT. Translated, it gives CALGELKPCRLILKYTDKLIF. The chain joins TRDV1 to TRDJ1; D is undetermined. The J gene was missing in TCRdb and was found by matching the end of the DNA to germline. From germline, CDR1 is TSWWSYY and CDR2 QGS. This CDR3 has 21 amino acids. Trimming shortened V by 0 bases and J by 0 bases, and 26 bases separated the two germline ends.

Details on this clone: TCRdb records a much larger clone's protein for this DNA, with a difference at residue 5 that likely arises from a read error; the protein given is the translation of the DNA. This chain connects TRDV1 to TRDJ1, with 7 bases that match TRDD3. The germline V gene encodes CDR1 TSWWSYY and CDR2 QGS. The trim removed 4 bases at V and 0 bases at J, leaving 17 bases unmatched. The CDR3 covers 19 residues. The CDR3 DNA reads as TGTGCTCTTGGGGGACTGACCCTCGTCTGGGGGCCATACACCGATAAACTCATCTTT. Its translation: CALGGLTLVWGPYTDKLIF.

Concerning this clone itself: The protein given by TCRdb reflects a much larger clone and differs at residue 13 from this DNA's translation, likely from a read error; the protein shown is the DNA's translation. V gene assignment gives TRDV1, but the J gene was left uncalled; TRDD3, the table's D call, was not compared with the DNA. The CDR3 consists of 21 residues. Germline CDR1 TSWWSYY, CDR2 QGS. CDR3 in amino acids: CALGVPLPTYWGHLNTDKLIF. Here the CDR3 DNA reads TGTGCTCTTGGGGTCCCTCTTCCTACGTACTGGGGACACCTGAACACCGATAAACTCATCTTC.

Details on this clone: The mismatch at residue 10 between this DNA's translation and the TCRdb protein of a much larger clone likely reflects a read error; the protein shown is translated from the DNA. The chain joins TRDV1 to TRDJ1; D gene unclear. The germline V gene has CDR1 TSWWSYY and CDR2 QGS. The germline V and J ends were trimmed by 0 bases and 0 bases, with 20 bases remaining between them. The CDR3 extends over 19 amino acids. The chain's CDR3 is CALGELESNTVEYTDKLIF. The CDR3 nucleotides are TGTGCTCTTGGGGAACTTGAGTCCAACACAGTTGAATACACCGATAAACTCATCTTT.

This clone was recorded many times. The TCRdb protein, from a much larger clone, departs from this DNA's translation at residue 6, likely by read error; the protein shown derives from the DNA. This rearrangement joins TRDV1 to TRDJ1; 8 bases match TRDD2. The CDR3 covers 17 residues. V shed 3 bases and J 10 bases; nucleotides not matched to a gene: 19. CDR1 is TSWWSYY and CDR2 is QGS in the germline V gene. This CDR3 is CALGEASYLPQEGGLIF. Here the CDR3 DNA reads TGTGCTCTTGGGGAGGCTTCCTACCTCCCGCAAGAAGGTGGACTCATCTTT.

Turning to this clone: The protein recorded in TCRdb matches a much larger clone and deviates from this DNA's translation at residue 15, suggesting a read error; the protein here is obtained by translating the DNA. This sequence joins TRDV1 and TRDJ1, with 12 bases lining up with TRDD3. Germline matching of the DNA provided the J gene here, since TCRdb leaves it blank. J lost 0 bases, V lost 1 base, and 21 bases had no gene match. The germline CDR1 and CDR2 sequences are TSWWSYY and QGS. This CDR3 spans 23 amino acids. Written as DNA, the CDR3 is TGTGCTCTTGGGGAACAGTCCTATGGAGGTACTGGGGGATACTGTCGGAACACCGATAAACTCATCTTT. Translating it yields CALGEQSYGGTGGYCRNTDKLIF.

This clone was observed a handful of times. TCRdb's protein, taken from a much larger clone, differs from this DNA's translation at residue 14, likely owing to a read error; the protein displayed comes from the DNA. The genes are TRDV1 and TRDJ1, with D possibly being TRDD3 (6 bases). The CDR3 is made up of 24 amino acids. CDR1 TSWWSYY and CDR2 QGS come from the germline V gene. The germline V and J ends were trimmed by 2 bases and 1 base, with 38 bases remaining between them. CDR3 region: CALGEGEGTVIPVPGIACTDKLIF. The DNA for the CDR3 is TGTGCTCTTGGGGAAGGGGAAGGAACGGTCATTCCAGTACCGGGGATTGCCTGCACCGATAAACTCATCTTT.

On this clone itself: This DNA's translation and the protein TCRdb lists, from a much larger clone, do not match at residue 5, likely due to a read error; the protein shown is translated from the DNA. The chain couples TRDV1 to TRDJ1, with TRDD3 as a possible D gene (6 bases). The J gene, left out of TCRdb, was set here by checking the DNA against germline. Germline assignment: CDR1 TSWWSYY and CDR2 QGS. Trimming cost V 5 bases and J 0 bases, with 28 bases left between them. The CDR3 totals 20 residues. CDR3 DNA sequence: TGTGCTCTTGGGAAACAAGTCGGTTGGGGGTCATACTCATACACCGATAAACTCATCTTT. Protein product: CALGKQVGWGSYSYTDKLIF.

The sample holds many counts of this clone. A read error likely explains this, since a far larger clone differs by one base. Other DNA sequences in this specimen translate into the identical CDR3. The chain employs TRDV3 and TRDJ1; 10 nucleotides match TRDD3. From germline, CDR1 is TVYSNPD and CDR2 GDNSRS (reference sequence). The CDR3 is 18 residues long. CDR3 residues: CASRLLRVFRGIRDKLIF. In DNA form, the CDR3 reads TGTGCCTCCCGCCTCCTAAGAGTATTCCGGGGGATACGCGATAAACTCATTTTT.

This clone has a count of ten or more. The protein TCRdb gives is from a much larger clone and does not agree with this DNA's translation at residue 10, likely a read error; the protein shown here comes from the DNA. The chain has TRDV1 and TRDJ1; 10 bases match TRDD3. The CDR3 runs to 18 residues. CDR1 and CDR2 from the germline V gene are TSWWSYY and QGS. V lost 2 bases to trimming and J lost 11 bases; unmatched junction nucleotides: 20. The CDR3 reads CALGEAYPHRGIRRALIF. The CDR3 bases are TGTGCTCTTGGGGAAGCCTACCCCCACCGGGGGATACGGCGAGCGCTCATCTTT.

This clone was picked up many times. A far larger clone is off by one base, so a read error is likely. This sample includes further DNA sequences coding for the same CDR3. The chain joins TRDV1 to TRDJ1, with a possible D match to TRDD2 (7 bases). Trimming took off 0 bases at V and 2 bases at J, with 40 bases between the two ends. The CDR3 length is 25 residues. Per germline, CDR1 TSWWSYY and CDR2 QGS. DNA for the CDR3: TGTGCTCTTGGGGAACTACAAAGGTACGTCTTCCTAGCTCCTACTGGGAACTATACGACCGATAAACTCATCTTT. Encoded protein: CALGELQRYVFLAPTGNYTTDKLIF.

On this clone: The TCRdb protein comes from a much larger clone and disagrees with this DNA's translation at residue 5, likely due to a read error; the protein given here is derived from the DNA. The gene calls are TRDV1 and TRDJ1, with D possibly TRDD2 on 5 matching bases. No J gene was available from TCRdb, and it was assigned here by a germline match of the DNA. The CDR3 covers 20 residues. From germline, CDR1 is TSWWSYY and CDR2 QGS. V was pared by 4 bases and J by 0 bases, with 27 bases between. CDR3 sequence: CALGGPKGSSPLTDTDKLIF. CDR3 nucleotides: TGTGCTCTTGGGGGACCCAAAGGCTCTTCCCCCTTAACTGACACCGATAAACTCATCTTT.

This clone was seen ten or more times. With a far larger clone one base away, a read error is the likely cause. The sample holds other DNA sequences that translate to the same CDR3. The J gene is TRDJ1, the V gene TRDV2; D not certain. CDR3 length equals 16 residues. From germline, CDR1 is GEAIGNYY and CDR2 EKD. CDR3 bases: TGTGCCTGTGACTCGACCCAATCAACTCACACCGATAAGCTCATCTTT. Its translation: CACDSTQSTHTDKLIF.

Ten or more counts support this clone. A far larger clone is a single base away, which makes a read error likely. Other DNA sequences in the sample encode the same CDR3. The gene calls are TRDV2 and TRDJ1; D remains ambiguous. The CDR3 is 18 residues long. Germline CDR1 GEAIGNYY, CDR2 EKD. Trimming removed 1 base from V and 0 bases from J, with 20 bases in between. The CDR3 DNA reads as TGTGCCTGTGACACGAAGTACTATCAGCCGATGTACACCGATAAACTCATCTTT. This translates into CACDTKYYQPMYTDKLIF.

In its sample, this clone was seen a few times. The TCRdb protein, from a much larger clone, departs from this DNA's translation at residue 8, likely by read error; the protein shown derives from the DNA. V gene TRAV38-2/DV8 combines with J gene TRDJ1; 9 bases are shared with TRDD3. TCRdb lists no J gene, so it was determined here by aligning the DNA to germline. Unmatched junction bases numbered 19, after V lost 1 base and J lost 0 bases. The CDR3 sequence is 21 residues long. The germline V gene has CDR1 TSESDYY and CDR2 QEAYKQQN. In DNA form, the CDR3 reads TGTGCTTATAGGAGCTCCGGGGCGTGTACTGGGGGACCCGCCAACACCGATAAACTCATCTTT. The encoded protein is CAYRSSGACTGGPANTDKLIF.

The sample holds many counts of this clone. For this DNA, TCRdb reports the protein of a much larger clone, which diverges at residue 3, most likely from a read error; the protein presented here is translated directly from the DNA. This chain uses TRDV1 with TRDJ1; perhaps TRDD3 as D (6 bases). Germline-derived CDR1 and CDR2 are TSWWSYY and QGS. This CDR3 spans 13 amino acids. The CDR3 sequence is CAPGEPPSDKLIF. The CDR3, as DNA: TGTGCTCCTGGGGAACCCCCCAGCGATAAACTCATCTTT.

This clone was recorded a few times. The TCRdb protein comes from a much larger clone and disagrees with this DNA's translation at residue 9, likely due to a read error; the protein given here is derived from the DNA. CDR3 residues: CACDLYWGVRGDKLIF. For the CDR3, the DNA is TGTGCCTGTGACCTGTACTGGGGGGTACGCGGCGATAAACTCATCTTT. This chain uses TRDV2 with TRDJ1; 8 nucleotides line up with TRDD3. The length of the CDR3 is 16 residues. V lost 3 bases, J lost 4 bases, and 12 bases stayed unmatched. Germline CDR1 GEAIGNYY, CDR2 EKD.